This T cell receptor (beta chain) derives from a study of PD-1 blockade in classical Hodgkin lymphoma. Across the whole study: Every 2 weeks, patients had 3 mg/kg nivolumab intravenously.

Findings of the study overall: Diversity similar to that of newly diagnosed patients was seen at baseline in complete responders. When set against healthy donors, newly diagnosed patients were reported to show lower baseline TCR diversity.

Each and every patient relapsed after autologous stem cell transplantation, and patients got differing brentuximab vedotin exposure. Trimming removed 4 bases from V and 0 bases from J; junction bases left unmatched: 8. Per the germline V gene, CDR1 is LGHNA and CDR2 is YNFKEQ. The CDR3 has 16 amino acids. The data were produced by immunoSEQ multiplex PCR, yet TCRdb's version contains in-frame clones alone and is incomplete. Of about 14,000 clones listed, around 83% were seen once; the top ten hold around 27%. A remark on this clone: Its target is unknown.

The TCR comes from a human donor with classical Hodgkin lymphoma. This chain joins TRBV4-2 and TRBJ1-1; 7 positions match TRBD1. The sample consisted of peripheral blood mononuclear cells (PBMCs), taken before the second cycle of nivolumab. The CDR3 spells CASSPYRGPMNTEAFF. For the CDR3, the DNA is TGTGCCAGCAGCCCATACAGGGGACCCATGAACACTGAAGCTTTCTTT.